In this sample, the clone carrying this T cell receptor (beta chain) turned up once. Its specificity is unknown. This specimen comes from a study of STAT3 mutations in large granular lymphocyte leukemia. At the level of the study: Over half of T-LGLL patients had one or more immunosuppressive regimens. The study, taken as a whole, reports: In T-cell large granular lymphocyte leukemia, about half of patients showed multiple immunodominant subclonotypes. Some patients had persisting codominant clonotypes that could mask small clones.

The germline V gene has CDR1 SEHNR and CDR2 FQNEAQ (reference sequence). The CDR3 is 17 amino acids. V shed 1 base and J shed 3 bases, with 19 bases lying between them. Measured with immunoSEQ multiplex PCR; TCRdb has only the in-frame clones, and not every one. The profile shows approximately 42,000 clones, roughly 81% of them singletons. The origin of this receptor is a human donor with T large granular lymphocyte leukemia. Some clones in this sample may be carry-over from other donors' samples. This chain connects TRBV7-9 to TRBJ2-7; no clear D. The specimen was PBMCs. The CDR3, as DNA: TGTGCCAGCAGCTTAGTCCCGCAACTGCCCCCAATCTACGAGCAGTACTTC. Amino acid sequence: CASSLVPQLPPIYEQYF.